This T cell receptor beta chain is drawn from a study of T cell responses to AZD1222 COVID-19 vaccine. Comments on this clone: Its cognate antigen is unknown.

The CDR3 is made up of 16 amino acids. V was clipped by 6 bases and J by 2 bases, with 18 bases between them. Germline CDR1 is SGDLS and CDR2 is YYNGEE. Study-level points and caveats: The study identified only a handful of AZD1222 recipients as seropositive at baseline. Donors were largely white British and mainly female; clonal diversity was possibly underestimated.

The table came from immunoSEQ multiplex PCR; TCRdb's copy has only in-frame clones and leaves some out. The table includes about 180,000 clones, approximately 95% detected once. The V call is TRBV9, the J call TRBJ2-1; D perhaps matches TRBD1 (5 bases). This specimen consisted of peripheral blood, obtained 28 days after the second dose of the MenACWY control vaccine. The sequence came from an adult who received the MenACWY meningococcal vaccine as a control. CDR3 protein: CASTARGAGTYNEQFF. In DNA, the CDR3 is TGTGCCAGCACCGCTCGTGGGGCAGGCACCTACAATGAGCAGTTCTTC.